A selection of T cell receptor beta chains follows, all from one sample in a study of T cells in Graves' hyperthyroidism and ophthalmopathy. TCRdb used MiXCR to reprocess the multiplex PCR reads, holding one entry per CDR3 protein. The sample lists hundreds of thousands of distinct CDR3 sequences; approximately 15% were seen once. The sample taken for sequencing was blood. The receptors here all came from a woman aged 18-35 years with Graves' hyperthyroidism. The CDR3 runs from the conserved cysteine through the conserved F or W. The D gene is left open where the match is weak. Clone size appears in some rows only: once, few, many, or a class for an expanded clone.

V gene	D gene	J gene	clone size	CDR3 protein	CDR3 DNA
TRBV6-2/TRBV6-3	NA	TRBJ1-4	few	CASSYQGSREKLFF	TGTGCCAGCAGCTACCAGGGGAGCCGAGAAAAACTGTTTTTT
TRBV11-2	NA	TRBJ2-3	NA	CASSLSFYDTDTQYF	TGTGCCAGCAGCTTATCGTTCTATGACACAGATACGCAGTATTTT
TRBV7-9	NA	TRBJ2-1	NA	CASSSQDNEQFF	TGTGCCAGCAGCTCTCAAGACAATGAGCAGTTCTTC
TRBV7-9	NA	TRBJ2-7	many	CASSPKDRTPNEQYF	TGTGCCAGCAGCCCCAAAGACAGGACTCCCAACGAGCAGTACTTC
TRBV6-1	TRBD1	TRBJ1-4	few	CAARRGTDMEKLFF	TGTGCCGCTAGACGCGGGACAGACATGGAAAAACTGTTTTTT
TRBV3-1	NA	TRBJ1-1	many	CASSHPGSKNTEAFF	TGTGCCAGCAGCCACCCCGGGTCGAAGAACACTGAAGCTTTCTTT
TRBV7-2	TRBD2	TRBJ2-5	many	CASSLDQASGWETQYF	TGTGCCAGCAGCTTAGACCAAGCTAGCGGTTGGGAGACCCAGTACTTC
TRBV2	TRBD2	TRBJ2-1	many	CASLWLAGGYEQFF	TGTGCCAGCCTCTGGCTAGCGGGAGGATATGAGCAGTTCTTC
TRBV14	NA	TRBJ2-7	few	CASSPLRVAPYEQYF	TGTGCCAGCAGCCCCCTCAGGGTGGCCCCCTACGAGCAGTACTTC
TRBV7-2	NA	TRBJ2-5	many	CASSLAALLETQYF	TGTGCCAGCAGCTTAGCCGCTCTCCTAGAGACCCAGTACTTC
TRBV30	NA	TRBJ1-5	NA	CAWSHAGGGNQPQHF	TGTGCCTGGAGCCACGCTGGGGGGGGCAATCAGCCCCAGCATTTT
TRBV7-3	NA	TRBJ2-1	few	CASSLTGGTGEQFF	TGTGCCAGCAGCTTAACAGGGGGGACTGGTGAGCAGTTCTTC
TRBV7-3	NA	TRBJ1-5	many	CASSLGPGQPQHF	TGCGCCAGCAGCTTGGGACCGGGGCAGCCCCAGCATTTT
TRBV12-3/TRBV12-4	TRBD2	TRBJ2-3	few	CASSWEGISADTQYF	TGTGCCAGCAGTTGGGAGGGCATTTCGGCAGATACGCAGTATTTT
TRBV28	TRBD2	TRBJ2-1	many	CASSPISGSRSYNEQFF	TGTGCCAGCAGTCCAATCAGCGGGAGCCGCTCCTACAATGAGCAGTTCTTC
TRBV7-9	NA	TRBJ1-1	many	CASSRVILNTEAFF	TGTGCCAGCAGCCGGGTCATTCTGAACACTGAAGCTTTCTTT
TRBV19	NA	TRBJ2-3	few	CASSIGRSTDTQYF	TGTGCCAGTAGTATAGGGAGGAGCACAGATACGCAGTATTTT
TRBV6-2/TRBV6-3	TRBD2	TRBJ2-7	many	CASTPGTSGRYSYEQYF	TGTGCCAGCACTCCAGGGACTAGCGGGAGGTACTCCTACGAGCAGTACTTC
TRBV7-9	TRBD2	TRBJ2-1	few	CASNRGGSYNEQFF	TGTGCCAGCAACCGGGGGGGATCCTACAATGAGCAGTTCTTC
TRBV24-1	NA	TRBJ1-1	many	CATSPARENTEAFF	TGTGCCACCAGTCCCGCCAGAGAGAACACTGAAGCTTTCTTT
TRBV27	TRBD2	TRBJ2-3	NA	CASSKRDHGDTQYF	TGTGCCAGCAGTAAGCGGGACCACGGGGATACGCAGTATTTT